This entry features one T cell receptor (beta chain) sequence. Only in-frame clones appear in the TCRdb table, and some are missing; sequencing was by immunoSEQ multiplex PCR. The sample comprises about 240,000 clones, around 88% of which are singletons, and around 3.3% rests with the top ten. This specimen comes from a study of blood T cell repertoires in COVID-19. Overall study: Acute and convalescent COVID-19 specimens originated in the United States, Italy and Spain.

Germline loops: CDR1 MNHEY, CDR2 SVGAGI. Trimming left V 0 bases short and J 10 bases short, with 17 bases between. The CDR3 is made up of 15 amino acids. This sequence joins TRBV6-5 and TRBJ2-3, with D tentatively TRBD2 (6 bases). This clonotype was obtained from a woman aged 40 to 49 with acute COVID-19. The specimen sequenced was PBMCs or T cells enriched from blood (not recorded which). CDR3 region: CASSYSFPSEGAQYF. CDR3 DNA: TGTGCCAGCAGTTACTCGTTCCCTAGCGAGGGAGCGCAGTATTTT.